Each of the 9 T cell receptor beta chains below was sequenced from the same sample in a study of T cell responses to AZD1222 COVID-19 vaccine. The protocol was immunoSEQ multiplex PCR, while the TCRdb copy is restricted to in-frame clones and leaves out a portion. The sample records around 99,000 clones, nearly 90% being singletons. Sequenced material: peripheral blood, taken on day 0 of MenACWY control vaccination. These receptors originate from an adult in good health.

The chain carries TRBV27 and TRBJ2-2; TRBD1 might be the D (5 bases). Trimming pared 2 bases from V and 6 bases from J, leaving 16 bases between. CDR3 size: 16 residues. Germline assignment: CDR1 MNHEY and CDR2 SMNVEV (reference sequence). CDR3 DNA sequence: TGTGCCAGCAGTTTAGGACAACCTAGGGCGTCCGGGGAGCTGTTTTTT. It yields the protein CASSLGQPRASGELFF.

The V call is TRBV7-3, the J call TRBJ2-1; 9 bases are shared with TRBD2. The length of the CDR3 is 16 residues. Germline V gene sequence: CDR1 SGHTA, CDR2 FQGTGA. V was pared by 5 bases and J by 0 bases, with 5 bases of the junction left unmatched. The CDR3 sequence is CASSPNSGSSYNEQFF. In DNA, the CDR3 is TGTGCCAGCAGCCCCAATAGCGGGAGCTCCTACAATGAGCAGTTCTTC.

The chain combines TRBV7-6 with TRBJ2-7; D is ambiguous. The V end was cut by 1 base, the J end by 3 bases, with 7 bases between. Germline-derived CDR1 and CDR2 are SGHVS and FNYEAQ. The CDR3 contains 13 residues. Here the CDR3 reads CASSLGQNYEQYF. CDR3 DNA sequence: TGTGCCAGCAGCTTAGGCCAGAACTACGAGCAGTACTTC.

The chain uses TRBV24-1 and TRBJ1-5, with D perhaps matching TRBD1 (6 bases). The CDR3 covers 14 residues. Germline V gene lookup returns CDR1 KGHDR and CDR2 SFDVKD. The V end lost 7 bases, the J end lost 1 base, and 10 bases lay between the germline ends. For the CDR3, the DNA is TGTGCCACCAGCCAGGGGAGCAGCAATCAGCCCCAGCATTTT. The encoded protein is CATSQGSSNQPQHF.

The chain uses TRBV6-5 and TRBJ1-6; D is unclear. CDR3 length: 14 amino acids. Germline V gives CDR1 MNHEY, CDR2 SVGAGI. Deletions cut 5 bases from V and 7 bases from J, with 12 bases between. The CDR3 DNA is TGTGCCAGCAGTATGGAGAGATGGAATTCACCCCTCCACTTT. This sequence encodes CASSMERWNSPLHF.

This chain connects TRBV28 to TRBJ2-7, with TRBD2 as a possible D gene (5 bases). Germline CDR1 MDHEN, CDR2 SYDVKM. The CDR3 length is 12 residues. The V end lost 6 bases, the J end lost 0 bases, and 6 bases lay between the germline ends. The CDR3 nucleotides are TGTGCCAGCAGGGGGAGCTCCTACGAGCAGTACTTC. Protein product: CASRGSSYEQYF. Complete variable domain (other parts from reference TRBV28 and TRBJ2-7): DVKVTQSSRYLVKRTGEKVFLECVQDMDHENMFWYRQDPGLGLRLIYFSYDVKMKEKGDIPEGYSVSREKKERFSLILESASTNQTSMYLCASRGSSYEQYFGPGTRLTVT.

The V and J genes are TRBV5-4 and TRBJ1-5; D remains ambiguous. Trimming pared 1 base from V and 0 bases from J, leaving 5 bases between. The CDR3 sequence is 14 residues long. Germline CDR1 SGHNT, CDR2 YYREEE (reference sequence). The CDR3 here is CASSLKGSNQPQHF. CDR3 bases: TGTGCCAGCAGCTTGAAGGGTAGCAATCAGCCCCAGCATTTT.

This clone was detected once. The chain uses TRBV10-3 and TRBJ2-7, with 11 bases fitting TRBD2. Germline V CDR1 and CDR2: ENHRY, SYGVKD. The CDR3 consists of 15 residues. J was trimmed by 0 bases and V by 6 bases; bases with no gene match: 4. DNA of the CDR3: TGTGCCATCAGGAAACTAGCGGGAGTCTCCTACGAGCAGTACTTC. This gives the protein CAIRKLAGVSYEQYF.

The CDR3 sequence is CASSSPGQGIEKLFF. CDR3 bases: TGTGCCAGCAGTTCACCGGGACAGGGGATTGAAAAACTGTTTTTT. This chain joins TRBV14 and TRBJ1-4; TRBD1 matches 10 bases. This CDR3 has 15 residues. With 6 bases clipped from V and 7 bases from J, the junction kept 8 bases outside the gene matches. Germline CDR1 SGHDN, CDR2 FVKESK.